The T cell receptor beta chain under discussion was sequenced for a study of blood T cells in healthy people across ages. Study-level information: The capture of about one barcoded beta molecule per two T cells was achieved by template switching.

Findings of the study overall: Greater diversity and more naive CD4+ cells were seen in long-lived donors than in aged donors. PBMC samples, being unsorted, prevented any conclusive comparison of naive and antigen-experienced cells.

As concerns this clonotype: Its antigen is undetermined.

A second PCR of roughly 7 to 11 cycles used a sample-barcoded 5' primer and a J-beta primer mix. CDR3-containing paired-end reads numbered at least 2.5 million in each sample. MiXCR, applied by TCRdb to the 5' RACE reads, yields one record per CDR3 protein. The data hold around 1.1 million distinct CDR3 sequences, with under 40% observed a single time. This TCR was sampled from a man aged 18 to 29 in good health. Material for sequencing was blood.

The CDR3 here is CSATGQTYGYTF. The CDR3 region has the DNA TGCAGTGCTACAGGACAGACCTATGGCTACACCTTC. This rearrangement joins TRBV20-1 to TRBJ1-2; possibly TRBD1 for D (6 bases). The V end was cut by 4 bases, the J end by 4 bases, with 10 bases between. The germline V gene encodes CDR1 DFQATT and CDR2 SNEGSKA (reference sequence). The CDR3 covers 12 residues.